The 21 T cell receptor beta chains reported below all come from one sample, sequenced in a study of response to subunit inactivated influenza vaccine. Each CDR3 protein gets one entry after TCRdb re-called the RT-PCR reads with MiXCR. This table holds 650,000 or so distinct CDR3 sequences, 14% found once. Material: PBMCs from blood, obtained around 15 days before vaccination. All receptors derive from a man aged 50-60 years who received an inactivated influenza vaccine.

The J gene is TRBJ1-4, the V gene TRBV12-3 or TRBV12-4; D gene unclear. The CDR3 runs 13 residues. V lost 6 bases, J lost 4 bases, and 9 bases lay in between. The CDR3 is CASSFQFNEKLFF. Written as DNA, the CDR3 is TGTGCCAGCAGCTTCCAATTTAATGAAAAACTGTTTTTT.

The chain is built from TRBV7-9 and TRBJ2-5; 8 bases line up with TRBD1. Trimming removed 5 bases from V and 5 bases from J; junction bases left unmatched: 7. The germline V gene has CDR1 SEHNR and CDR2 FQNEAQ (reference sequence). CDR3 length: 14 amino acids. The CDR3 nucleotides are TGTGCCAGCAGCCTACAGGGGGTTGTGGAGACCCAGTACTTC. It encodes CASSLQGVVETQYF. Variable domain in full (rest from reference TRBV7-9 and TRBJ2-5): DTGVSQNPRHKITKRGQNVTFRCDPISEHNRLYWYRQTLGQGPEFLTYFQNEAQLEKSRLLSDRFSAERPKGSFSTLEIQRTEQGDSAMYLCASSLQGVVETQYFGPGTRLLVL.

This clonotype came up a few times. The rearrangement uses TRBV12-3 or TRBV12-4 and TRBJ2-1; perhaps D is TRBD1 or TRBD2 (5 bases each). The CDR3 contains 13 residues. Trimming cost V 5 bases and J 5 bases, with 10 bases left between them. This CDR3 reads CASSSRDHNEQFF. CDR3 nucleotide sequence: TGTGCCAGCAGTAGCCGGGACCACAATGAGCAGTTCTTC.

This clonotype was detected many times. As DNA, the CDR3 is TGTGCCAGCAGCTTAGTTGCGGGCAATCAGCCCCAGCATTTT. Translation gives CASSLVAGNQPQHF. The genes are TRBV7-8 and TRBJ1-5; D uncertain. The CDR3 contains 14 residues. The ends were cut back, 1 base at V and 2 bases at J, with 6 bases in the middle. In germline, CDR1 is SGHVS, CDR2 FQNEAQ.

There are many counts of this clonotype. The rearrangement links TRBV7-8 to TRBJ1-1; D call uncertain. This CDR3 has 15 residues. Trimming removed 5 bases from V and 0 bases from J, with 13 bases in between. Germline CDR1 and CDR2: SGHVS and FQNEAQ. The DNA for the CDR3 is TGTGCCAGCAGCCCCGGACGCAGTATGAACACTGAAGCTTTCTTT. This gives the protein CASSPGRSMNTEAFF.

This clonotype was recorded a few times. The V gene is TRBV20-1, the J gene TRBJ2-7; D unresolved. V dropped 2 bases and J dropped 6 bases, with 20 bases sitting between them. From germline, CDR1 is DFQATT and CDR2 SNEGSKA (reference sequence). The CDR3 extends over 15 amino acids. The CDR3 region has the DNA TGCAGTGCTAGACGGCTAAGAAGTGCTACTGGCGAGCAGTACTTC. Translated: CSARRLRSATGEQYF.

This chain connects TRBV10-1 to TRBJ2-2; maybe TRBD2 (6 bases). Trimming left V 0 bases short and J 3 bases short, with 8 bases between. The V gene's germline CDR1 is WNHNN and CDR2 SYGVQD (reference sequence). The CDR3 covers 15 residues. CDR3 nucleotides: TGCGCCAGCAGTGAGTCCTGGGGGGACACCGGGGAGCTGTTTTTT. It translates to CASSESWGDTGELFF.

The chain employs TRBV20-1 and TRBJ2-1; 8 nucleotides line up with TRBD1. The CDR3 covers 15 residues. The ends lost 4 bases at V and 7 bases at J; junction bases unmatched: 12. In germline, CDR1 is DFQATT, CDR2 SNEGSKA (reference sequence). CDR3 residues: CSATRLDRGGNEQFF. CDR3 sequence (DNA): TGCAGTGCTACAAGACTCGACAGGGGTGGGAATGAGCAGTTCTTC.

The CDR3 here is CASSLGGVFSGNEQFF. CDR3 nucleotide sequence: TGCGCCAGCAGCTTGGGAGGTGTATTTTCGGGCAATGAGCAGTTCTTC. This chain links TRBV5-1 with TRBJ2-1; D remains unclear. Trimming pared 0 bases from V and 6 bases from J, leaving 16 bases between. This CDR3 is built from 16 residues. Germline loops: CDR1 SGHRS, CDR2 YFSETQ.

This clonotype was detected only a few times. The V call is TRBV29-1, the J call TRBJ2-7, with D possibly called TRBD1 or TRBD2 (6 bases each). The germline gives CDR1 SQVTM, CDR2 ANQGSEA. The CDR3 totals 17 residues. V was shortened by 1 base and J by 4 bases, with 23 bases between the two germline ends. In nucleotides, the CDR3 is TGCAGCGTTGAAGTACCCCCTGTGACCGGGGGCTGGTACGAGCAGTACTTC. As protein: CSVEVPPVTGGWYEQYF.

The V and J genes are TRBV4-1 and TRBJ1-5; tentatively, D is TRBD1 (5 bases). The V gene lost 1 base and the J gene lost 3 bases, with 13 bases spanning the gap. The germline CDR1 and CDR2 sequences are MGHRA and YSYEKL. The CDR3 sequence is 16 residues long. The CDR3 protein is CASSQGAGLANQPQHF. As DNA, the CDR3 is TGCGCCAGCAGCCAAGGGGCAGGGTTGGCCAATCAGCCCCAGCATTTT.

This clonotype was seen only a few times. V usage is TRBV7-8 and J usage is TRBJ1-2, with D unclear. CDR3 length: 14 amino acids. Between the trimmed V and J ends, which lost 1 base and 8 bases, there was a span of 14 bases. The germline V gene has CDR1 SGHVS and CDR2 FQNEAQ. CDR3 in amino acids: CASSLEVLTRGYTF. For the CDR3, the DNA is TGTGCCAGCAGCTTAGAGGTCCTAACGAGGGGCTACACCTTC.

V usage is TRBV2 and J usage is TRBJ2-1; no clear D gene. Germline CDR1 SNHLY, CDR2 FYNNEI. V shed 1 base and J shed 9 bases, with 7 bases lying between them. The CDR3 loop spans 12 amino acids. As DNA, the CDR3 is TGTGCCAGCAGTGAAGGTTTTGGTGAGCAGTTCTTC. It specifies CASSEGFGEQFF.

The table lists this clonotype with many counts. The V and J genes are TRBV4-2 and TRBJ1-2; D not resolved. The CDR3 covers 13 residues. Germline CDR1 LGHNA, CDR2 YNFKEQ. Trimming stripped 0 bases from V and 6 bases from J, with 8 bases between. CDR3 region: CASSQDRLDGYTF. The CDR3 DNA is TGTGCCAGCAGCCAAGATCGGTTGGATGGCTACACCTTC.

The rearrangement uses TRBV3-1 and TRBJ2-4; D gene ambiguous. The CDR3 has 14 residues. V lost 0 bases, J lost 8 bases, and 11 bases lay in between. The germline CDR1 and CDR2 sequences are LGHDT and YNNKEL (reference sequence). The CDR3 nucleotides read TGTGCCAGCAGCCAAGACACCGGTTCGGACATTCAGTACTTC. This encodes CASSQDTGSDIQYF.

The V gene is TRBV25-1, the J gene TRBJ1-6; D is unresolved. The ends were cut back, 8 bases at V and 12 bases at J, with 17 bases in the middle. The CDR3 is 13 amino acids. The germline V gene has CDR1 MGHDK and CDR2 SYGVNS. CDR3 coding DNA: TGTGCCAGCCAGGCCTTCCCGGAGGGACCCCTCCACTTT. Protein sequence: CASQAFPEGPLHF. The full variable domain, with the rest looked up from reference TRBV25-1 and TRBJ1-6, is EADIYQTPRYLVIGTGKKITLECSQTMGHDKMYWYQQDPGMELHLIHYSYGVNSTEKGDLSSESTVSRIRTEHFPLTLESARPSHTSQYLCASQAFPEGPLHFGNGTRLTVT.

This clonotype was observed a few times. The chain couples TRBV20-1 to TRBJ1-4; 7 positions match TRBD1. Germline loops: CDR1 DFQATT, CDR2 SNEGSKA (reference sequence). V trimming: 0 bases; J trimming: 5 bases; junction bases outside the gene matches: 0. The CDR3 has 13 amino acids. In nucleotides, the CDR3 is TGCAGTGCTAGAGAAGGGGGCAATGAAAAACTGTTTTTT. Its translation: CSAREGGNEKLFF.

This sequence joins TRBV29-1 and TRBJ2-7, with TRBD2 identical over 15 bases. Per the germline V gene, CDR1 is SQVTM and CDR2 is ANQGSEA. CDR3 length: 16 residues. The V and J ends lost 4 bases and 9 bases, in that order; junction bases with no gene match: 13. This CDR3 is CSVGETGLAGGSRQYF. The CDR3 region has the DNA TGCAGCGTTGGGGAGACGGGACTAGCGGGAGGATCTAGGCAGTACTTC.

This clonotype was picked up many times. The chain uses TRBV20-1 and TRBJ1-1, with D perhaps TRBD1 (5 bases). The ends were cut back, 5 bases at V and 0 bases at J, with 10 bases in the middle. Germline loops: CDR1 DFQATT, CDR2 SNEGSKA (reference sequence). This CDR3 has 13 amino acids. In DNA form, the CDR3 reads TGCAGTGCTTTCGACAGCCTGAACACTGAAGCTTTCTTT. Translating gives CSAFDSLNTEAFF.

The chain employs TRBV29-1 and TRBJ2-1, with D perhaps given as TRBD1 or TRBD2 (6 bases each). The germline CDR1 and CDR2 sequences are SQVTM and ANQGSEA. The CDR3 spans 12 residues. Trimming took 0 bases from V and 9 from J, leaving 9 bases between them. DNA of the CDR3: TGCAGCGTTGAAGAAGGGGGGATTGAGCAGTTCTTC. Encoded protein: CSVEEGGIEQFF.

This clonotype was detected only a few times. The chain joins TRBV5-1 to TRBJ2-2; 9 positions match TRBD1. Germline values: CDR1 SGHRS, CDR2 YFSETQ. V lost 4 bases to trimming and J lost 0 bases; unmatched junction nucleotides: 10. The CDR3 covers 18 residues. CDR3 sequence reads: CASSGRQGGYANTGELFF. CDR3 DNA: TGCGCCAGCAGCGGCCGACAGGGGGGCTACGCGAACACCGGGGAGCTGTTTTTT. Supplemented by reference TRBV5-1 and TRBJ2-2, the full variable domain reads KAGVTQTPRYLIKTRGQQVTLSCSPISGHRSVSWYQQTPGQGLQFLFEYFSETQRNKGNFPGRFSGRQFSNSRSEMNVSTLELGDSALYLCASSGRQGGYANTGELFFGEGSRLTVL.